This T cell receptor beta chain originates from a study of blood T cell repertoires in COVID-19. Study-level information: The study drew acute and convalescent COVID-19 samples from the United States, Italy and Spain. PBMCs, B-cell-depleted T cells, or T cells were the source of the cDNA or gDNA that made up the material.

This clone was seen a few times. V was clipped by 6 bases and J by 3 bases; unmatched bases: 6. The CDR3 totals 15 residues. Germline-derived CDR1 and CDR2 are LNHDA and SQIVND (reference sequence). In the original workflow: By means of reference gene primer amplification, nucleated cell counts were estimated. Assay: immunoSEQ multiplex PCR; the TCRdb copy retains only in-frame clones and omits some. For V, J and clone size, that table is used; D and trimming come from the DNA. The sample yields about 230,000 clones, over 70% seen once. This chain links TRBV19 with TRBJ1-5, with 9 positions matching TRBD1. Sequenced input: peripheral blood. This clonotype was obtained from an elderly woman with acute or convalescent COVID-19. CDR3 residues: CASRHRDRDNQPQHF. Written as DNA, the CDR3 is TGTGCCAGTAGGCACCGGGACAGGGACAATCAGCCCCAGCATTTT.